The clone carrying this T cell receptor beta chain was counted between two and nine times. Its antigen is still unknown. This CDR3 is 13 amino acids long. CDR1 and CDR2 from the germline V gene are MNHEY and SVGEGT. The germline V and J ends were trimmed by 4 bases and 0 bases, with 7 bases remaining between them. The sample belongs to a study of vaccination and CD4 T cells after COVID-19. Across the study: Every culture used as a control got a CEFX pool, an HIV-1 Nef pool, or no peptide.

Sample treatment: approximately 9-day PBMC culture with coronavirus spike peptide pools or control peptides (ViraFEST assay). Once peptide pools had expanded antigen-specific T cells, ViraFEST sequenced TCRs. On day 3 and again on day 7, fresh IL-2 medium was used to replace half the medium. Cultured CD4+ T-cell DNA underwent Oncomine TCR Beta short-read sequencing. From the PCR reads, TCRdb called clonotypes with MiXCR, one entry per CDR3 protein. The sample lists around 12,000 distinct CDR3 sequences, approximately 44% occurring once. The origin of this receptor is a human donor who had recovered from COVID-19. The sequenced material came from CD4+ T cells from blood, cultured in vitro. The chain recombines TRBV6-2 or TRBV6-3 with TRBJ2-7, with D hard to call. CDR3 residues: CASSFFTSYEQYF. The CDR3, as DNA: TGTGCCAGCAGTTTCTTCACCTCCTACGAGCAGTACTTC.